The 8 T cell receptor beta chains listed next were all sequenced from one sample in a study of beta chain features in type 1 diabetes. Points from the study as a whole: Significant though moderate, a shortening of TCRB CDR3s appeared in all four CD4+ subsets of Type 1 diabetes patients.

Their antigens remain unidentified. cDNA synthesis used the whole RNA isolate, giving expressed TCRB sequences. Profiled with immunoSEQ multiplex PCR; TCRdb holds only in-frame clones, not every one. The data hold roughly 150,000 clones, with more than 60% observed a single time. The material sequenced was naive CD4+ T cells from blood. Receptor source: a man in his thirties or forties with type 1 diabetes.

The chain combines TRBV29-1 with TRBJ2-6, with a tentative D call TRBD1 (5 bases). Germline CDR1 SQVTM, CDR2 ANQGSEA. Trimming removed 7 bases from V and 1 base from J, with 8 bases in between. The CDR3 length is 13 residues. The CDR3 spells CSAQGSGANVLTF. Written as DNA, the CDR3 is TGCAGCGCTCAGGGTTCTGGGGCCAACGTCCTGACTTTC.

The V gene is TRBV30, the J gene TRBJ1-2; TRBD1 might be the D (5 bases). Trimming took 3 bases from V and 3 from J, leaving 14 bases between them. The CDR3 runs to 14 residues. From germline, CDR1 is GTSNPN and CDR2 SVGIG (reference sequence). The CDR3 DNA reads as TGTGCCTGGAGGGTCGAACCGGGGGACTATGGCTACACCTTC. Encoded protein: CAWRVEPGDYGYTF.

The CDR3 loop reads CASSPQGSGTYEQYF. CDR3 coding DNA: TGTGCCAGCAGCCCGCAGGGAAGTGGGACCTACGAGCAGTACTTC. The chain joins TRBV7-6 to TRBJ2-7, with TRBD1 as a possible D gene (5 bases). This CDR3 contains 15 residues. V was cut by 5 bases and J by 2 bases, with 16 bases left in between. The germline V gene encodes CDR1 SGHVS and CDR2 FNYEAQ.

Of note for this clone: The sample has other DNA sequences that encode this CDR3 too. This chain connects TRBV15 to TRBJ2-5; no reliable D call. Trimming pared 0 bases from V and 1 base from J, leaving 6 bases between. Per germline, CDR1 LNHNV and CDR2 YYDKDF (reference sequence). This CDR3 is built from 14 residues. The CDR3 nucleotides are TGTGCCACCAGCAGAGACCCGAGCCAAGAGACCCAGTACTTC. As protein: CATSRDPSQETQYF.

This clone has more than one count but fewer than ten. The chain links TRBV27 to TRBJ2-6; 9 nucleotides line up with TRBD1. The CDR3 sequence is 17 residues long. Germline CDR1 and CDR2: MNHEY and SMNVEV (reference sequence). The V and J ends lost 6 bases and 1 base, in that order; junction bases with no gene match: 7. The CDR3 reads CASRQQGAVSGANVLTF. The CDR3 nucleotides are TGTGCCAGCAGACAACAGGGGGCGGTTTCTGGGGCCAACGTCCTGACTTTC.

The chain combines TRBV12-5 with TRBJ2-3, with TRBD1 as a possible D gene (6 bases). Trimming pared 2 bases from V and 0 bases from J, leaving 12 bases between. The CDR3 spans 16 residues. Germline CDR1 LGHNT, CDR2 FRNRAP. The CDR3 loop is CASGLTPDSSTDTQYF. The CDR3, as DNA: TGTGCTAGTGGTTTGACTCCGGACAGTAGCACAGATACGCAGTATTTT.

The chain joins TRBV6-5 to TRBJ1-1; no firm D call. This CDR3 region has 11 residues. V was cut by 7 bases and J by 2 bases, with 5 bases left in between. Germline CDR1 and CDR2: MNHEY and SVGAGI. The CDR3 DNA reads TGTGCCAGCACCAGAAACACTGAAGCTTTCTTT. It codes for CASTRNTEAFF.

The table lists this clone with a few counts. The chain joins TRBV29-1 to TRBJ1-2; weak D call: TRBD1 (5 bases). The length of the CDR3 is 11 residues. V lost 6 bases and J lost 6, with 11 bases in between. Germline CDR1 and CDR2: SQVTM and ANQGSEA. CDR3 bases: TGCAGCGTGGGACCAGAAGATGGCTACACCTTC. Translation: CSVGPEDGYTF.